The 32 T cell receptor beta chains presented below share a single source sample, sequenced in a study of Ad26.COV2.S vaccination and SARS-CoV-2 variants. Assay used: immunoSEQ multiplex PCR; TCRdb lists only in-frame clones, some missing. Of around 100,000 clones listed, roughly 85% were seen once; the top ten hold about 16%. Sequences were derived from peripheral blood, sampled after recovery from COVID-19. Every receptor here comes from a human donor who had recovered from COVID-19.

CDR3: CASSDRLQGGTEAFF. The CDR3, as DNA: TGTGCCAGCAGTGATAGGCTGCAGGGCGGCACTGAAGCTTTCTTT. The V call is TRBV25-1, the J call TRBJ1-1; maybe TRBD1 (5 bases). V was shortened by 3 bases and J by 4 bases, with 15 bases between the two germline ends. Germline V gene sequence: CDR1 MGHDK, CDR2 SYGVNS. This CDR3 region has 15 residues.

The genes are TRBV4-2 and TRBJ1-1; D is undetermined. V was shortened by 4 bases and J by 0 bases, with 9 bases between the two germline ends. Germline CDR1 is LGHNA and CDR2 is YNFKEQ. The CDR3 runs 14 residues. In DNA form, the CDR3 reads TGTGCCAGCAGCCCTAGACTCATGAACACTGAAGCTTTCTTT. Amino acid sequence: CASSPRLMNTEAFF.

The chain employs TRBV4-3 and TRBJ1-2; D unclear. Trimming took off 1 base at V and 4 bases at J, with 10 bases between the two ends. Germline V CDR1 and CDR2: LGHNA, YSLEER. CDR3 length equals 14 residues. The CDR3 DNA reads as TGCGCCAGCAGCCAAGGGGTTGCCGGCTATGGCTACACCTTC. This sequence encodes CASSQGVAGYGYTF.

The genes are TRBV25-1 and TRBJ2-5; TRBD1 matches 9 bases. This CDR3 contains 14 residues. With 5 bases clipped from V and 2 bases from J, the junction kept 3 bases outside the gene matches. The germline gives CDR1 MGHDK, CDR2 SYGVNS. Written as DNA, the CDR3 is TGTGCCAGCAGTACGACAGGGGGGCAAGAGACCCAGTACTTC. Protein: CASSTTGGQETQYF.

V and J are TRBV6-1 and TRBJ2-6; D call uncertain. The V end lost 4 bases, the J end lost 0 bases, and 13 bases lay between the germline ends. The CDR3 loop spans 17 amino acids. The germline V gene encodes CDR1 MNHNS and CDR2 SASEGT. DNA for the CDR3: TGTGCCAGCAGTGCGGTCGGTCGCCGCTCTGGGGCCAACGTCCTGACTTTC. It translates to CASSAVGRRSGANVLTF.

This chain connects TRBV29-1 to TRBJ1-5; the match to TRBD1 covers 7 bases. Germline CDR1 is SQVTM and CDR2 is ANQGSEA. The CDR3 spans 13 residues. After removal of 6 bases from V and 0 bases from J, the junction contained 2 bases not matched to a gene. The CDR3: CSVAGGSNQPQHF. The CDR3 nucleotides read TGCAGCGTGGCAGGGGGTAGCAATCAGCCCCAGCATTTT.

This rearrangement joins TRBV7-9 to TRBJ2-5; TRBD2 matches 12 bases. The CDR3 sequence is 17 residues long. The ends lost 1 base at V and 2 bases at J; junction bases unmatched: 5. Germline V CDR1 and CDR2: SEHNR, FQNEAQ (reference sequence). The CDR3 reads CASSLGLAGGKQETQYF. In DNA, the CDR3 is TGTGCCAGCAGCTTAGGTCTAGCGGGAGGGAAACAAGAGACCCAGTACTTC.

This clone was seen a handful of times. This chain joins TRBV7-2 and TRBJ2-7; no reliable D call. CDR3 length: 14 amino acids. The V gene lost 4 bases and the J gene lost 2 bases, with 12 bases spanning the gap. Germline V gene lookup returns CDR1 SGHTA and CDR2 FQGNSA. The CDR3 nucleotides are TGTGCCAGCAGCTCGTCGCCGGGCGCCTACGAGCAGTACTTC. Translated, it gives CASSSSPGAYEQYF.

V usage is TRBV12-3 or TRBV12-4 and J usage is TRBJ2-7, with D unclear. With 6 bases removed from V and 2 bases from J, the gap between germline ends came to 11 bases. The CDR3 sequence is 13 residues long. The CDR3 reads CASSDDTTYEQYF. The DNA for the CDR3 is TGTGCCAGCAGCGACGACACTACCTACGAGCAGTACTTC.

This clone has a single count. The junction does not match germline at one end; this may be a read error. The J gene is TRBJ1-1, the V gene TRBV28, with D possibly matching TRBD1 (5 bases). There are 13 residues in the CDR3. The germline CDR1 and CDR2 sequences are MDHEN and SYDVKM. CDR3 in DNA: TGTGCCAACAGTTTCATGGGGGTCGCTGAAGCTTTCTTT. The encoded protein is CANSFMGVAEAFF.

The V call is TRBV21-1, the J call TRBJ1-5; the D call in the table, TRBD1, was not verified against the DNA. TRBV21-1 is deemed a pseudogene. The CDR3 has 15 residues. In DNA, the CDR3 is TGTGCCAGCAGCAAAGCGGACAGACTCAATCAGCCCCAGCATTTT. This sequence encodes CASSKADRLNQPQHF.

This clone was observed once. The CDR3 sequence is CATSGPNFSGANVLTF. The CDR3 coding sequence is TGTGCCACCAGTGGACCGAATTTCTCTGGGGCCAACGTCCTGACTTTC. The chain has TRBV24-1 and TRBJ2-6; no clear D. The CDR3 has 16 amino acids. Germline-derived CDR1 and CDR2 are KGHDR and SFDVKD. Deletions cut 5 bases from V and 0 bases from J, with 10 bases between.

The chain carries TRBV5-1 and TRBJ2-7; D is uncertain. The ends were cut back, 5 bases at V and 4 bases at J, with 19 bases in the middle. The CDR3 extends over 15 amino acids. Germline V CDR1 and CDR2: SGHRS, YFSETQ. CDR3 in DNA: TGCGCCAGCAGGCGAGATCTGATGGAGACTTACGAGCAGTACTTC. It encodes CASRRDLMETYEQYF.

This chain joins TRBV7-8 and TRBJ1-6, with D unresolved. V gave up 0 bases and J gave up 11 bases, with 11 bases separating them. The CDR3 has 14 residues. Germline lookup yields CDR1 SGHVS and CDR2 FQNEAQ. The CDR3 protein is CASSLALDMAPLHF. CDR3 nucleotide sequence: TGTGCCAGCAGCTTAGCTCTGGATATGGCACCCCTCCACTTT.

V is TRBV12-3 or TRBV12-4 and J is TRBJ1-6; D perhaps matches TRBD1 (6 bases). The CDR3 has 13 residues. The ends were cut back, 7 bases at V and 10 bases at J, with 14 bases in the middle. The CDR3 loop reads CASTRGARSPLHF. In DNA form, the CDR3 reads TGTGCCAGCACTCGGGGGGCGCGGTCACCCCTCCACTTT.

The CDR3 region is CASSSQVGPYNEQFF. The CDR3 DNA sequence: TGTGCCAGCAGCTCGCAGGTGGGCCCCTACAATGAGCAGTTCTTC. The V gene is TRBV7-2, the J gene TRBJ2-1; unclear D gene. Germline CDR1 reads SGHTA; CDR2 reads FQGNSA. V was shortened by 4 bases and J by 2 bases, with 12 bases between the two germline ends. The CDR3 is 15 residues long.

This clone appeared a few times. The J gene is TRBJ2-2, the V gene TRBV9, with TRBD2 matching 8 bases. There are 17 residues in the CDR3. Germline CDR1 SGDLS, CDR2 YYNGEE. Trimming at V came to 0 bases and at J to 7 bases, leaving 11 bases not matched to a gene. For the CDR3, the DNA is TGTGCCAGCAGCGTAGGCCCAGCGGGAGAAATAAACGGGGAGCTGTTTTTT. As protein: CASSVGPAGEINGELFF.

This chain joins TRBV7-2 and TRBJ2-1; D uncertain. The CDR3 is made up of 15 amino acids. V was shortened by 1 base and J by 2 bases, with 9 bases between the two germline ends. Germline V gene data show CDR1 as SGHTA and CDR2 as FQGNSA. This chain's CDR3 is CASSLGTKPYNEQFF. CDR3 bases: TGTGCCAGCAGCTTAGGAACTAAACCCTACAATGAGCAGTTCTTC.

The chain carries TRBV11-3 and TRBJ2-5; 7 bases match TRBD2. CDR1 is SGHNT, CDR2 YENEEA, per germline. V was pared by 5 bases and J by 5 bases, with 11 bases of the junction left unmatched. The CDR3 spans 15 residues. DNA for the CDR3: TGTGCCAGCAGCACCCGGGACTACTTAACGGAGACCCAGTACTTC. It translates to CASSTRDYLTETQYF.

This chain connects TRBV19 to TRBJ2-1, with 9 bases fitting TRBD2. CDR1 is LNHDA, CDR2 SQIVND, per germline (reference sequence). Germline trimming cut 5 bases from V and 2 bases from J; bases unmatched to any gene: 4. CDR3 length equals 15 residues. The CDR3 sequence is CASSPSGTAYNEQFF. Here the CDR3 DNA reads TGTGCCAGTAGTCCTAGCGGGACGGCCTACAATGAGCAGTTCTTC.

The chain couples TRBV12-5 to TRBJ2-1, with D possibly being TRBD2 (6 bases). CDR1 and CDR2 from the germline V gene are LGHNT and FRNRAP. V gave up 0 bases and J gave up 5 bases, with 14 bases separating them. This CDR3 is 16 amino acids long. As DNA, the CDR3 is TGTGCTAGTGGTTTGGTATTGGCTAGCGCCCACAATGAGCAGTTCTTC. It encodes CASGLVLASAHNEQFF. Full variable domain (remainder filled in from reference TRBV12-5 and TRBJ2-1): DARVTQTPRHKVTEMGQEVTMRCQPILGHNTVFWYRQTMMQGLELLAYFRNRAPLDDSGMPKDRFSAEMPDATLATLKIQPSEPRDSAVYFCASGLVLASAHNEQFFGPGTRLTVL.

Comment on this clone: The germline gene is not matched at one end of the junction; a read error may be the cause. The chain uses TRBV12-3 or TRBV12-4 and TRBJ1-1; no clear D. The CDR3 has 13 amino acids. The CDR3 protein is CASSLTQNSEAFF. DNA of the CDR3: TGTGCCAGCAGTCTCACACAGAACTCTGAAGCTTTCTTT.

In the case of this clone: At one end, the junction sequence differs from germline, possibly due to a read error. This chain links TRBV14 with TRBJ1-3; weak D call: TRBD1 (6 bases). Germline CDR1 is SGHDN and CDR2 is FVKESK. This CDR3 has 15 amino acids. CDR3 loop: CASSQDRRGANAIYF. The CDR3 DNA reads TGTGCCAGCAGCCAAGATCGCAGGGGAGCAAACGCCATATATTTT.

CDR3 DNA sequence: TGCAGCGTTGATCCAGGGAATATATATGGCTACACCTTC. Protein product: CSVDPGNIYGYTF. The V call is TRBV29-1, the J call TRBJ1-2, with D possibly being TRBD1 (5 bases). The germline V and J ends were trimmed by 3 bases and 5 bases, with 13 bases remaining between them. The length of the CDR3 is 13 residues. CDR1 is SQVTM, CDR2 ANQGSEA, per germline.

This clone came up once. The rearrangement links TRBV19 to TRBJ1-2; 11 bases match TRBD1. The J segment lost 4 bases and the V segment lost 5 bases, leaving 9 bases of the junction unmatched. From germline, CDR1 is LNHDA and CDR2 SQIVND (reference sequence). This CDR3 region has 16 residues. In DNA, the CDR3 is TGTGCCAGTAGTGTCACCGGGACAGGGGGGAGCTATGGCTACACCTTC. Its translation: CASSVTGTGGSYGYTF.

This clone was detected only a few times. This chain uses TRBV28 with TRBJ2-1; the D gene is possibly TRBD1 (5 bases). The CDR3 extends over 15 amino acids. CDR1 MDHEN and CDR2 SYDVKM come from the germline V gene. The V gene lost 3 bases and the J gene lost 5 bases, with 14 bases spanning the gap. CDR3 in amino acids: CASSFGAGINNEQFF. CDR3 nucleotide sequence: TGTGCCAGCAGTTTTGGAGCAGGGATAAACAATGAGCAGTTCTTC.

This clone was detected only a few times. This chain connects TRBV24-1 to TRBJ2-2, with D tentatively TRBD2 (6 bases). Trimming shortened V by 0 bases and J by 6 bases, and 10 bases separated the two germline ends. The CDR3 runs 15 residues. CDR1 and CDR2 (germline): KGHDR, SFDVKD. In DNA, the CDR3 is TGTGCCACCAGTGATTTGACTAGCTATGCCGGGGAGCTGTTTTTT. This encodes CATSDLTSYAGELFF.

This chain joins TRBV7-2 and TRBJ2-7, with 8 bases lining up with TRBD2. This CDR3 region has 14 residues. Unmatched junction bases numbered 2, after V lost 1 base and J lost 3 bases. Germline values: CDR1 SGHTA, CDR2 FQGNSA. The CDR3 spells CASSLGGTSYEQYF. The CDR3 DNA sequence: TGTGCCAGCAGCTTAGGTGGGACTAGCTACGAGCAGTACTTC.

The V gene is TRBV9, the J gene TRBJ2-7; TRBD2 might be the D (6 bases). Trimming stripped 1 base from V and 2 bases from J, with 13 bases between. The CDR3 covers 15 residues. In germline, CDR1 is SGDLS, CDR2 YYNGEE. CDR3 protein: CASSVSAGLAYEQYF. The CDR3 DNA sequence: TGTGCCAGCAGCGTATCGGCGGGATTGGCCTACGAGCAGTACTTC.

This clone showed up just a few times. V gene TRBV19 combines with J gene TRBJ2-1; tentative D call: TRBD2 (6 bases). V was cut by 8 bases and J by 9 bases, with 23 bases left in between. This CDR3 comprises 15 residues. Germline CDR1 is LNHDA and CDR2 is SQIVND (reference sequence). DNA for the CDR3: TGTGCCAGTTCCAAAAAGGGAGGAAGTAGGAGTGAGCAGTTCTTC. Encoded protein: CASSKKGGSRSEQFF.

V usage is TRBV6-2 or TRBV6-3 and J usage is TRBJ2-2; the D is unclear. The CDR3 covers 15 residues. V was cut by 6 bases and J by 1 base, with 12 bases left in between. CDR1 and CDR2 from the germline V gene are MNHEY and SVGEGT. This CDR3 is CASSWGIQNTGELFF. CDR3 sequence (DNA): TGTGCCAGCAGCTGGGGAATCCAGAACACCGGGGAGCTGTTTTTT.

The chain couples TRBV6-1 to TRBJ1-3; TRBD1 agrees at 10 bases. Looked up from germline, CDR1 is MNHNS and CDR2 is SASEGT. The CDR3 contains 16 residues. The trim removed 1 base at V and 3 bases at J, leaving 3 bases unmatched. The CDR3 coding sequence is TGTGCCAGCAGTGAAGGACAGGGGGCGCGTGGAAACACCATATATTTT. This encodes CASSEGQGARGNTIYF.